This TCR beta chain comes out of a study of siplizumab effects on memory and regulatory T cells. The CDR3 extends over 15 amino acids. Germline V CDR1 and CDR2: WNHNN, SYGVQD (reference sequence). V lost 6 bases to trimming and J lost 2 bases; unmatched junction nucleotides: 5. The method was immunoSEQ multiplex PCR; TCRdb's version includes in-frame clones alone and lacks a portion of them. This sample has about 120,000 clones; roughly 94% occur once, and the top ten carry approximately 1.8%. Comments on this clone: Its antigen is not identified.

General study findings and limits: A mean of about 70% of mappable alloreactive CD4+ clones were Treg-derived with siplizumab, compared with 26.9% in controls. Left unconfirmed was the suppressive function of proliferating Tregs from siplizumab cultures. There were only a minor fraction of alloreactive clones that mapped to unstimulated subsets. Greater diversity than memory cells seemed evident in naive T cells, which also appeared to be major alloresponse contributors.

The TCR originated in a human donor in good health. Sequencing was performed on non-Treg CD4+ T cells sorted from blood. The genes are TRBV10-1 and TRBJ2-3; TRBD2 matches 10 bases. CDR3 coding DNA: TGCGCCAGCAGCCGCGGACTAGCGGACACAGATACGCAGTATTTT. Its protein product is CASSRGLADTDTQYF.